Listed below are T cell receptor beta chains from one sample, sequenced in a study of cytotoxic CD8 clonotypes in ibrutinib-treated CLL. The data were produced by immunoSEQ multiplex PCR, yet TCRdb's version contains in-frame clones alone and is incomplete. This sample yields about 300,000 clones, of which 67% are seen a single time; roughly 6.3% belongs to the top ten. Source: PBMCs, taken after 36 months of ibrutinib treatment. These receptors all stem from a human donor with chronic lymphocytic leukemia. The CDR3 runs from the conserved cysteine through the conserved F or W. D genes are given only for firm matches. A clone size is listed for some rows: how often the clone was seen (once, few, many), or a class if it is expanded.

j_gene: TRBJ2-7
abundance: -
d_gene: TRBD2
v_gene: TRBV11-2
CDR3nt: TGTGCCAGCAGCCCGGGACTAGCGGACCGTAGGGAGCAGTACTTC
CDR3aa: CASSPGLADRREQYF

j_gene: TRBJ1-2
abundance: few
d_gene: TRBD1
v_gene: TRBV4-1
CDR3nt: TGCGCCAGCAGCCAGGAGACAGGGGCAAACTATGGCTACACCTTC
CDR3aa: CASSQETGANYGYTF

j_gene: TRBJ2-5
abundance: -
d_gene: -
v_gene: TRBV9
CDR3nt: TGTGCCAGCAGCGCTTACCTCCAAGAGACCCAGTACTTC
CDR3aa: CASSAYLQETQYF

j_gene: TRBJ1-2
abundance: -
d_gene: -
v_gene: TRBV5-1
CDR3nt: TGCGCCAGCAGCCCGGTTCAGGGGTCTGGGTTTGGCTACACCTTC
CDR3aa: CASSPVQGSGFGYTF

j_gene: TRBJ2-7
abundance: few
d_gene: -
v_gene: TRBV19
CDR3nt: TGTGCCAGTAGTACCGGCGGGGCCTACGAGCAGTACTTC
CDR3aa: CASSTGGAYEQYF

j_gene: TRBJ2-1
abundance: once
d_gene: -
v_gene: TRBV2
CDR3nt: TGTGCCAGCGGGAGGACCTCCTACAATGAGCAGTTCTTC
CDR3aa: CASGRTSYNEQFF

j_gene: TRBJ2-7
abundance: -
d_gene: TRBD1
v_gene: TRBV28
CDR3nt: TGTGCCAGCAGTTCTCCGGGACAGGGGGGTTACGAGCAGTACTTC
CDR3aa: CASSSPGQGGYEQYF

j_gene: TRBJ1-1
abundance: -
d_gene: -
v_gene: TRBV29-1
CDR3nt: TGCAGTGGGGGGTGGTCGAACACTGAAGCTTTCTTT
CDR3aa: CSGGWSNTEAFF

j_gene: TRBJ1-2
abundance: -
d_gene: TRBD1
v_gene: TRBV4-1
CDR3nt: TGCGCCAGCAGCCTACCCGGGACAGGGGCGGGTGGCTACACCTTC
CDR3aa: CASSLPGTGAGGYTF

j_gene: TRBJ2-1
abundance: -
d_gene: TRBD2
v_gene: TRBV9
CDR3nt: TGTGTCAGCAGCGTCACCGGGACTAGCGGGAGGTCCACCTACAATGAGCAGTTCTTC
CDR3aa: CVSSVTGTSGRSTYNEQFF

j_gene: TRBJ1-2
abundance: -
d_gene: TRBD1
v_gene: TRBV7-2
CDR3nt: TGTGCCAGCAGCACCCGAGGCGGGACAGGGGCCGGCTACACCTTC
CDR3aa: CASSTRGGTGAGYTF

j_gene: TRBJ2-7
abundance: -
d_gene: TRBD2
v_gene: TRBV5-1
CDR3nt: TGCGCCAGCAGCTTGGTAGCGGGTAGGGAGCAGTACTTC
CDR3aa: CASSLVAGREQYF

j_gene: TRBJ2-7
abundance: -
d_gene: -
v_gene: TRBV4-1
CDR3nt: TGCGCCAGCAGCCACAGTTCCCGGGACATATTACCCTACGAGCAGTACTTC
CDR3aa: CASSHSSRDILPYEQYF

j_gene: TRBJ2-2
abundance: many
d_gene: -
v_gene: TRBV2
CDR3nt: TGTGCCAGCAGTGAACCCCAATGGGGAGACACCGGGGAGCTGTTTTTT
CDR3aa: CASSEPQWGDTGELFF

j_gene: TRBJ2-5
abundance: -
d_gene: TRBD2
v_gene: TRBV7-2
CDR3nt: TGTGCCAGCAGCTTATTCGGACTAGCGGGGGGGCCATACGAGACCCAGTACTTC
CDR3aa: CASSLFGLAGGPYETQYF

j_gene: TRBJ2-1
abundance: -
d_gene: TRBD2
v_gene: TRBV19
CDR3nt: TGTGCCAGTAGTATCGGGACTAAGAATGAGCAGTTCTTC
CDR3aa: CASSIGTKNEQFF

j_gene: TRBJ2-3
abundance: once
d_gene: -
v_gene: TRBV9
CDR3nt: TGTGCCAGCAGCCCCTGGACCGGCCCCGATACGCAGTATTTT
CDR3aa: CASSPWTGPDTQYF

j_gene: TRBJ1-1
abundance: -
d_gene: -
v_gene: TRBV6-5
CDR3nt: TGTGCCAGCATAAACAGGGTAAACACTGAAGCTTTCTTT
CDR3aa: CASINRVNTEAFF

j_gene: TRBJ2-7
abundance: -
d_gene: -
v_gene: TRBV6-5
CDR3nt: TGTGCCAGCAGTTCGCTGCTCGTGTACGAGCAGTACTTC
CDR3aa: CASSSLLVYEQYF

j_gene: TRBJ2-3
abundance: once
d_gene: TRBD2
v_gene: TRBV4-2
CDR3nt: TGTGCCAGCAGCTCTACCGGGACTAGGGCTTTTGAAGATACGCAGTATTTT
CDR3aa: CASSSTGTRAFEDTQYF

j_gene: TRBJ2-3
abundance: -
d_gene: TRBD1
v_gene: TRBV5-5
CDR3nt: TGTGCCAGCAGCCCCGGACAGGGGGCCGATACGCAGTATTTT
CDR3aa: CASSPGQGADTQYF

j_gene: TRBJ2-7
abundance: -
d_gene: -
v_gene: TRBV20-1
CDR3nt: TGCAGTGCCCTTCCCCCCTACGAGCAGTACTTC
CDR3aa: CSALPPYEQYF

j_gene: TRBJ1-1
abundance: -
d_gene: TRBD1
v_gene: TRBV7-6
CDR3nt: TGTGCCAGCAGCACGAGACAGGGGGTCCCTGAAGCTTTCTTT
CDR3aa: CASSTRQGVPEAFF

j_gene: TRBJ1-5
abundance: -
d_gene: -
v_gene: TRBV4-1
CDR3nt: TGCGCCAGCAGCCAAGCAGTTTTGGTTCAGCCCCAGCATTTT
CDR3aa: CASSQAVLVQPQHF